This T cell receptor (beta chain) appears in the sequencing data of a study of cytomegalovirus exposure and HLA in healthy donors. Whole-study results and caveats: There was a cluster of highly shared sequence variants that was likely a sequencing artifact. Altogether, 150 to 200 TCR beta chains were recorded as cytomegalovirus-associated.

As to this clone: Its antigen is not identified.

The CDR3 has 13 residues. Trimming pared 7 bases from V and 3 bases from J, leaving 16 bases between. From germline, CDR1 is SQVTM and CDR2 ANQGSEA. PCR primers comprised 60 Vbeta and 13 Jbeta primers. The data were produced by immunoSEQ multiplex PCR, yet TCRdb's version contains in-frame clones alone and is incomplete. The table includes over 150,000 clones, 80% detected once. The TCR sequence derives from a man aged 25-45 years in good health and CMV-seronegative. V usage is TRBV29-1 and J usage is TRBJ2-7; a weak D match, TRBD1 (6 bases). The sequenced sample consisted of PBMCs. In nucleotides, the CDR3 is TGCAGCGCCATGACAGGTCGAAACTACGAGCAGTACTTC. It codes for CSAMTGRNYEQYF.